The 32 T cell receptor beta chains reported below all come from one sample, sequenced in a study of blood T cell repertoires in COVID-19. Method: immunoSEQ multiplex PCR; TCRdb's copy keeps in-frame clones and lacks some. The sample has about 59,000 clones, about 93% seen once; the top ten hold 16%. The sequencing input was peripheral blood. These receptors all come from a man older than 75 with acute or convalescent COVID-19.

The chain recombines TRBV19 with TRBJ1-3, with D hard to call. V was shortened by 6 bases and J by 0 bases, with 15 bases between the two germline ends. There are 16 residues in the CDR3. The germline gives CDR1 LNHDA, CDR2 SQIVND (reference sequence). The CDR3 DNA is TGTGCCAGTAGCCCAGCCAGGCAAAGCTCTGGAAACACCATATATTTT. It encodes CASSPARQSSGNTIYF.

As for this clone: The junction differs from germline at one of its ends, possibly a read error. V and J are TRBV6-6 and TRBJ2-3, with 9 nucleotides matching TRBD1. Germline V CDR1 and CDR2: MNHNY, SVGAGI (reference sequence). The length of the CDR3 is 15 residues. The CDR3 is CASTEQGASSDTQYF. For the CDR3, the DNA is TGTGCCAGCACGGAACAGGGGGCATCGTCAGACACGCAGTATTTT.

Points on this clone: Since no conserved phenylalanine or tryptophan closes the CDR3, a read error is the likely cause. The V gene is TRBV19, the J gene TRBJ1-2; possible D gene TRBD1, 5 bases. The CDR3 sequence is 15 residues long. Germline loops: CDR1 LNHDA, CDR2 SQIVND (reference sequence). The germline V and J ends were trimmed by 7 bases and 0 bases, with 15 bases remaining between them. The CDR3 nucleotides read TGTGCCAGTACCCAGGGACTGCCAGCTAACTATGGCTACACCCTC. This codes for CASTQGLPANYGYTL.

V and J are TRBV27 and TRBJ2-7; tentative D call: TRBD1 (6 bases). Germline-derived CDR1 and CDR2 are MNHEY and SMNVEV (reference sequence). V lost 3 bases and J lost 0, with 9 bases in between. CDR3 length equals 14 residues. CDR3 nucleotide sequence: TGTGCCAGCAGTTTGACAGGAGTCTCCTACGAGCAGTACTTC. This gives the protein CASSLTGVSYEQYF.

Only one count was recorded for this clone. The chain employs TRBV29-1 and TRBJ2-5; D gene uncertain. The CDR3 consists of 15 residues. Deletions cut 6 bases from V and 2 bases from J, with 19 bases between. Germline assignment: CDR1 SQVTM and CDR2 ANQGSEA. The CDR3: CSVSPEETGQETQYF. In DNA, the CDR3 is TGCAGCGTGTCTCCTGAGGAGACCGGACAAGAGACCCAGTACTTC.

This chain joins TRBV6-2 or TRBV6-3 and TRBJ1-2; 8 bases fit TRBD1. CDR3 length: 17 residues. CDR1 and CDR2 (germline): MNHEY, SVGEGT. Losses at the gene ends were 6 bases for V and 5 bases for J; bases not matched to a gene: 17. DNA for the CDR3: TGTGCCAGCAGCCCTACCCTCGGGACAGGATATGGATATGGCTACACCTTC. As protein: CASSPTLGTGYGYGYTF.

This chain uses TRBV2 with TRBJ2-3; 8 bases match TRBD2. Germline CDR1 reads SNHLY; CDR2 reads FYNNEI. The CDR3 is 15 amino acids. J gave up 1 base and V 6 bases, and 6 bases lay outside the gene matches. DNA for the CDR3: TGTGCCAGCAGCAGGACTAGCAGCCGCACAGATACGCAGTATTTT. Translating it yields CASSRTSSRTDTQYF.

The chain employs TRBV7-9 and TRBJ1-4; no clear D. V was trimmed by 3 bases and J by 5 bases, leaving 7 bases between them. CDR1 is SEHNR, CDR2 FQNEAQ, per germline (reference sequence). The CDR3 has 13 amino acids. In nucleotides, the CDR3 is TGTGCCAGCAGCTTGTCCGGGAATGAAAAACTGTTTTTT. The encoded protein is CASSLSGNEKLFF.

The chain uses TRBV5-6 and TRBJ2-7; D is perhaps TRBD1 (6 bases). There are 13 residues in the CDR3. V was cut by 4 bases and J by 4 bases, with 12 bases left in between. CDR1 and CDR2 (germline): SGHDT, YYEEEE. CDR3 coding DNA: TGTGCCAGCAGCCCTCCACAGGGTTACGAGCAGTACTTC. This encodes CASSPPQGYEQYF.

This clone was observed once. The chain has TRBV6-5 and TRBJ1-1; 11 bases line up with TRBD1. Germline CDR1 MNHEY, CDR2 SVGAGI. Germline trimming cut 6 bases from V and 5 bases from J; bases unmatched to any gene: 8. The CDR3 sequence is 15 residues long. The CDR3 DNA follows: TGTGCCAGCAGCTTCGGACAGGGGGCTGGAACTGAAGCTTTCTTT. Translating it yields CASSFGQGAGTEAFF.

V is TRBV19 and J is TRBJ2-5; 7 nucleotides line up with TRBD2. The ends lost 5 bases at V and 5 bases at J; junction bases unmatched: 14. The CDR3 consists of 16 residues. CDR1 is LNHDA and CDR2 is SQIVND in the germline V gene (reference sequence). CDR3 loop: CASSSPRDPGGETQYF. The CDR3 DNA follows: TGTGCCAGTAGTTCCCCCCGGGACCCGGGAGGCGAGACCCAGTACTTC.

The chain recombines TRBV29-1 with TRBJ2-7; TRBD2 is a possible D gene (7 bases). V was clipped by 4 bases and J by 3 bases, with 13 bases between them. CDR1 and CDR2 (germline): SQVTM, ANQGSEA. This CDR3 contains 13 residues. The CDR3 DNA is TGCAGCGTTGGGGCGGGGGCCGGCTACGAGCAGTACTTC. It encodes CSVGAGAGYEQYF.

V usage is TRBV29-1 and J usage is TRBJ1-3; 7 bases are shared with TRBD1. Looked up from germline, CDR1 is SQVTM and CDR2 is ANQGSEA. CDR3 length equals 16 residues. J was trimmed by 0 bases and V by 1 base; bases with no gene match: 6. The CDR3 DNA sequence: TGCAGCGTTGAAGGTAACGCAGGGGGCTCTGGAAACACCATATATTTT. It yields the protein CSVEGNAGGSGNTIYF.

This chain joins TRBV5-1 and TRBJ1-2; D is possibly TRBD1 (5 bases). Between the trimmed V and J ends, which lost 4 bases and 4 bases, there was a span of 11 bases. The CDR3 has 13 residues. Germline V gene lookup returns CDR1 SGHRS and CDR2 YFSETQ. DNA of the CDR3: TGCGCCAGCAGCGGCGGGGCACCCTATGGCTACACCTTC. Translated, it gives CASSGGAPYGYTF. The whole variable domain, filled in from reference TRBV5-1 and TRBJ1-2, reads KAGVTQTPRYLIKTRGQQVTLSCSPISGHRSVSWYQQTPGQGLQFLFEYFSETQRNKGNFPGRFSGRQFSNSRSEMNVSTLELGDSALYLCASSGGAPYGYTFGSGTRLTVV.

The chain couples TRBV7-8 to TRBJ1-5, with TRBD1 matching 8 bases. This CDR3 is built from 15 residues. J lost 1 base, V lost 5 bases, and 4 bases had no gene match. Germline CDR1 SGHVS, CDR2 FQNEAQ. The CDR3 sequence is CASSPGTGSNQPQHF. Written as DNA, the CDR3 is TGTGCCAGCAGCCCAGGGACAGGAAGCAATCAGCCCCAGCATTTT.

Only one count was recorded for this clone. CDR3: CASSYVTGKTGEQYF. CDR3 nucleotide sequence: TGTGCCAGCAGTTACGTGACAGGGAAAACCGGCGAGCAGTACTTC. This chain connects TRBV6-5 to TRBJ2-7; the match to TRBD1 covers 7 bases. The trim removed 2 bases at V and 6 bases at J, leaving 10 bases unmatched. The CDR3 contains 15 residues. Germline values: CDR1 MNHEY, CDR2 SVGAGI.

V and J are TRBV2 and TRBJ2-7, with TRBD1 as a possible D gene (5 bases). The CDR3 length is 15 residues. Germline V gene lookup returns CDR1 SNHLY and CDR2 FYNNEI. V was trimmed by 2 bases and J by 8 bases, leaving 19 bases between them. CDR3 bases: TGTGCCAGCAGTGAAATTACCGGACAACTTAACAAGCAGTACTTC. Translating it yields CASSEITGQLNKQYF.

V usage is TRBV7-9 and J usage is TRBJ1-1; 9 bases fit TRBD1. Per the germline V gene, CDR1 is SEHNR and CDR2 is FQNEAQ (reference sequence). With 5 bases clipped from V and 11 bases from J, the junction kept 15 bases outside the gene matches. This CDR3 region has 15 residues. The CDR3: CASSPKRGDRDAAFF. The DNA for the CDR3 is TGTGCCAGCAGCCCCAAAAGGGGGGACAGGGATGCGGCTTTCTTT.

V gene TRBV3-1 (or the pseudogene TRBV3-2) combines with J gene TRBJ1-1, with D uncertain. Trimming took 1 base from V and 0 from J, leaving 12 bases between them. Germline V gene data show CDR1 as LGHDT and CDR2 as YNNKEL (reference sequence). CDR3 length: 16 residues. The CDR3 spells CASSQGGGVLNTEAFF. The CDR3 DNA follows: TGTGCCAGCAGCCAAGGGGGAGGAGTTTTGAACACTGAAGCTTTCTTT.

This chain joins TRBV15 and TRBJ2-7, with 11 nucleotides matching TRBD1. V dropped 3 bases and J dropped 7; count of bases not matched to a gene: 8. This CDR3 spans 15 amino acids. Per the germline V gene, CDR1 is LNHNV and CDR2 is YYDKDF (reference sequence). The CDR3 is CATSSGGTGGIEQYF. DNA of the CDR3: TGTGCCACCAGCAGTGGGGGGACAGGGGGAATAGAGCAGTACTTC.

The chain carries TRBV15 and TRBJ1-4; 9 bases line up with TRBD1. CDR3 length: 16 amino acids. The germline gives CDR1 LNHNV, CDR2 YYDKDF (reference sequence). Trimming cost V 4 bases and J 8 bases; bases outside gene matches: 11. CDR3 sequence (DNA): TGTGCCACCAGCACCCGTGAACAGGGGGCGGGAGAAAAACTGTTTTTT. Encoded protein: CATSTREQGAGEKLFF.

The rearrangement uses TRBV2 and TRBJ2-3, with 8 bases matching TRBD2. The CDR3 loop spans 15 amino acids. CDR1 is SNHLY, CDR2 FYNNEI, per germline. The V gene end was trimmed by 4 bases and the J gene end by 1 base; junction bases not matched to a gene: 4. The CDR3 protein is CASSGQRGRTDTQYF. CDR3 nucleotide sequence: TGTGCCAGCAGTGGACAGCGGGGGCGCACAGATACGCAGTATTTT.

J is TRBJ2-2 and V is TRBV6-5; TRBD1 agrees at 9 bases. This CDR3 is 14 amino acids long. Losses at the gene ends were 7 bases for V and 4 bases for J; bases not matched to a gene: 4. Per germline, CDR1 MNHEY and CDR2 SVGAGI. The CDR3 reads CASKGTGRTGELFF. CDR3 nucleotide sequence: TGTGCCAGCAAAGGGACAGGGCGCACCGGGGAGCTGTTTTTT.

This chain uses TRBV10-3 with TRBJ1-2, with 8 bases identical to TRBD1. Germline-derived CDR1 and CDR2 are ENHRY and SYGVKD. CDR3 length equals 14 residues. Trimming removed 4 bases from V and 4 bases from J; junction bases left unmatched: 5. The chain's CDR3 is CAISGTGRSYGYTF. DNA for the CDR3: TGTGCCATCAGTGGGACAGGGAGAAGCTATGGCTACACCTTC.

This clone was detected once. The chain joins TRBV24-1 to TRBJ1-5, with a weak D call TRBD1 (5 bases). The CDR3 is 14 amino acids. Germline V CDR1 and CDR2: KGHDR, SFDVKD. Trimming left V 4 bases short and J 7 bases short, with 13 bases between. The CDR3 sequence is CATSDTGWGQPQHF. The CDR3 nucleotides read TGTGCCACCAGTGACACCGGCTGGGGCCAGCCCCAGCATTTT.

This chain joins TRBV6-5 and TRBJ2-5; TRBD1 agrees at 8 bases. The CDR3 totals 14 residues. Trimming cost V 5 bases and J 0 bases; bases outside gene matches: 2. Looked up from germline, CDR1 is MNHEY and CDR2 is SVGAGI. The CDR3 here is CASSRTGHQETQYF. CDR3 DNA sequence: TGTGCCAGCAGTCGGACAGGGCACCAAGAGACCCAGTACTTC.

CDR3 in amino acids: CASSSSITEAFF. DNA of the CDR3: TGTGCCAGCAGCTCCAGTATCACTGAAGCTTTCTTT. The rearrangement links TRBV11-2 to TRBJ1-1, with D unresolved. Trimming left V 4 bases short and J 4 bases short, with 7 bases between. Germline V gene sequence: CDR1 SGHAT, CDR2 FQNNGV. This CDR3 is built from 12 residues.

As DNA, the CDR3 is TGTGCCAGCAGACAGGGGATAGGAGGCGAGCAGTACTTC. Translation gives CASRQGIGGEQYF. This sequence joins TRBV2 and TRBJ2-7; TRBD1 matches 7 bases. V dropped 6 bases and J dropped 6; count of bases not matched to a gene: 8. Germline V gene lookup returns CDR1 SNHLY and CDR2 FYNNEI. The CDR3 totals 13 residues.

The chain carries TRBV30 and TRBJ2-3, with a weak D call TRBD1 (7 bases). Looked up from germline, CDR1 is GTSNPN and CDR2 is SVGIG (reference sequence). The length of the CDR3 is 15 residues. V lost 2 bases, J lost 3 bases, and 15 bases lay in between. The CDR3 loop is CAWSLGGGPTDTQYF. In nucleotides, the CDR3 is TGTGCCTGGAGTCTCGGAGGGGGCCCAACAGATACGCAGTATTTT.

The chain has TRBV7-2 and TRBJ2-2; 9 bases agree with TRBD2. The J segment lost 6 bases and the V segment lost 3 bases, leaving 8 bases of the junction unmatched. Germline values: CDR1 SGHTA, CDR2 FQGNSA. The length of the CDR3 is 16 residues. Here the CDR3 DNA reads TGTGCCAGCAGCTTCGCGGGCGCGGGGGGGGCCGGGGAGCTGTTTTTT. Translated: CASSFAGAGGAGELFF.

CDR3 region: CASSLTATGKTYEQYF. Here the CDR3 DNA reads TGTGCCAGCAGTTTAACCGCAACAGGGAAGACCTACGAGCAGTACTTC. The chain joins TRBV27 to TRBJ2-7; a possible D gene is TRBD1 (6 bases). Germline CDR1 reads MNHEY; CDR2 reads SMNVEV (reference sequence). Trimming removed 2 bases at V and 2 bases at J, with 16 bases between. The CDR3 sequence is 16 residues long.

The CDR3 DNA reads TGTGCCTCTCGACAGCAGAACACTGAAGCTTTCTTT. This codes for CASRQQNTEAFF. The chain is built from TRBV2 and TRBJ1-1, with D possibly TRBD1 on 5 matching bases. This CDR3 comprises 12 residues. The germline CDR1 and CDR2 sequences are SNHLY and FYNNEI. Trimming removed 11 bases from V and 1 base from J, with 11 bases in between.